This record concerns one TCR beta chain sequence. This sample stems from a study of siplizumab effects on memory and regulatory T cells. Sequencing used immunoSEQ multiplex PCR; TCRdb keeps in-frame clones, though not all of them. The table lists some 100,000 clones, around 95% of them singletons. The V end lost 3 bases, the J end lost 1 base, and 22 bases lay between the germline ends. Germline loops: CDR1 SGDLS, CDR2 YYNGEE. This CDR3 region has 18 residues. Sequenced: Tregs sorted from blood. The receptor was derived from a human donor in good health. The J gene is TRBJ2-5, the V gene TRBV9; possibly TRBD2 for D (6 bases). The CDR3 reads CASSGRATGVFRQETQYF. As DNA, the CDR3 is TGTGCCAGCAGCGGACGGGCCACGGGAGTGTTTCGCCAAGAGACCCAGTACTTC.